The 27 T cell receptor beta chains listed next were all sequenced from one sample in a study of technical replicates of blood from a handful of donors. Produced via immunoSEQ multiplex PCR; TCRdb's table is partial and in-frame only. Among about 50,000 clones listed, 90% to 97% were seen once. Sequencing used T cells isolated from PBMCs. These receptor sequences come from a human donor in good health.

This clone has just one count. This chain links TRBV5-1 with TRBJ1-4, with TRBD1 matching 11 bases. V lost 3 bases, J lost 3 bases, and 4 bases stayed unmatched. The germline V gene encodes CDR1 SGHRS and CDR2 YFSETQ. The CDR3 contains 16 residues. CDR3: CASSSDRGRSNEKLFF. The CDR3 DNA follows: TGCGCCAGCAGCTCGGACAGGGGGCGATCTAATGAAAAACTGTTTTTT.

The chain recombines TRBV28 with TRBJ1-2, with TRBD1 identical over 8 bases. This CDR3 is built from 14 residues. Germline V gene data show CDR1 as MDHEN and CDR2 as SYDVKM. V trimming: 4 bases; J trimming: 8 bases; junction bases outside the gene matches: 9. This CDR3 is CASSSTGGLRGYTF. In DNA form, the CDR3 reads TGTGCCAGCAGTTCAACAGGGGGTTTGCGGGGCTACACCTTC.

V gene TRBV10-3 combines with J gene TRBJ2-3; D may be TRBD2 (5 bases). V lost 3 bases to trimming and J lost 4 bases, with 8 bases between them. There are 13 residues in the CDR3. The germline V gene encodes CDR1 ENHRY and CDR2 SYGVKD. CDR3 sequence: CAISEGAADTQYF. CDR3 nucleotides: TGTGCCATCAGTGAAGGAGCGGCAGATACGCAGTATTTT.

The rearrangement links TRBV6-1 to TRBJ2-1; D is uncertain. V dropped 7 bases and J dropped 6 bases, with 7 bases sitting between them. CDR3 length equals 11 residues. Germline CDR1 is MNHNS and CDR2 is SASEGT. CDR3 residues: CASTGVNEQFF. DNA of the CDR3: TGTGCCAGCACGGGTGTCAATGAGCAGTTCTTC.

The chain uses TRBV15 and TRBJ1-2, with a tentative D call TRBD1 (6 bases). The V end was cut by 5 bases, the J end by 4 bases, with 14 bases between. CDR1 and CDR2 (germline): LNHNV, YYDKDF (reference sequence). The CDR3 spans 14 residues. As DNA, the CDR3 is TGTGCCACCAGCTCAATAACAGGGAGCTATGGCTACACCTTC. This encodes CATSSITGSYGYTF.

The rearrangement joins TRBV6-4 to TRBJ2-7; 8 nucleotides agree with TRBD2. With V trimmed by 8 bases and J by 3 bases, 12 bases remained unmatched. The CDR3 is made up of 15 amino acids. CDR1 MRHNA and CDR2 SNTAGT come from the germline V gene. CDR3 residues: CASYTRTSLFYEQYF. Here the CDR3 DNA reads TGTGCCAGCTATACACGGACTAGCCTCTTCTACGAGCAGTACTTC.

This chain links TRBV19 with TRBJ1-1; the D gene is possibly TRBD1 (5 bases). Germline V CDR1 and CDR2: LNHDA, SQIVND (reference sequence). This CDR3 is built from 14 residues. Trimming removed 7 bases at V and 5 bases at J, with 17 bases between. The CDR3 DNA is TGTGCCAGTACCATCTCCGGGGGAGTGACTGAAGCTTTCTTT. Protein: CASTISGGVTEAFF.

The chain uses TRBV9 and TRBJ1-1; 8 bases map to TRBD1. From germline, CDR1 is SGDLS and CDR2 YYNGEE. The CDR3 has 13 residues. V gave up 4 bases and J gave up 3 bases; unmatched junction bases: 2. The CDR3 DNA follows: TGTGCCAGCAGCATACAGGGGGACACTGAAGCTTTCTTT. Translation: CASSIQGDTEAFF.

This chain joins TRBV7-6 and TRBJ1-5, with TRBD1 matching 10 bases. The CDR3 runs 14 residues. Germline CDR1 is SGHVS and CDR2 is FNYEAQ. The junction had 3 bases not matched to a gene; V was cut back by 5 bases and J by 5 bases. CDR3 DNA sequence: TGTGCCAGCAGCCCCGGGACAGGGGATCAGCCCCAGCATTTT. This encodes CASSPGTGDQPQHF.

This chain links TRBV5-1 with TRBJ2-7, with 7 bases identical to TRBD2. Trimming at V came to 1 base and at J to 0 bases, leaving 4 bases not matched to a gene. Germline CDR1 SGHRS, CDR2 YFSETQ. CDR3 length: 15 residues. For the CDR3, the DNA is TGCGCCAGCAGCTTGCGGGGGGAACCCTCCTACGAGCAGTACTTC. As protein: CASSLRGEPSYEQYF.

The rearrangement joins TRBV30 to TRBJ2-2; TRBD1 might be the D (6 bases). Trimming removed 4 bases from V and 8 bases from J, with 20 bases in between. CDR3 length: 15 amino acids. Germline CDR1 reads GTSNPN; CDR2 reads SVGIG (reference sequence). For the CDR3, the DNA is TGTGCCTGGATGATCAAAGACAGGTTGGAAGGGGAGCTGTTTTTT. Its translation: CAWMIKDRLEGELFF.

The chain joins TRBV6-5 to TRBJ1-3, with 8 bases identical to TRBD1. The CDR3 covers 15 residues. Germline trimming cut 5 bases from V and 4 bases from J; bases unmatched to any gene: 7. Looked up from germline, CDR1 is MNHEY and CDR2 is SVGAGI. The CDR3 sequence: CASSAWTGFGNTIYF. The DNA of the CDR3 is TGTGCCAGCAGTGCCTGGACAGGGTTCGGAAACACCATATATTTT.

The CDR3 loop reads CASSLQGRDTEAFF. The DNA for the CDR3 is TGTGCCAGCAGCTTACAGGGGAGGGACACTGAAGCTTTCTTT. The chain combines TRBV7-3 with TRBJ1-1, with D possibly TRBD1 on 6 matching bases. The germline V gene has CDR1 SGHTA and CDR2 FQGTGA. This CDR3 is built from 14 residues. The germline V and J ends were trimmed by 2 bases and 3 bases, with 10 bases remaining between them.

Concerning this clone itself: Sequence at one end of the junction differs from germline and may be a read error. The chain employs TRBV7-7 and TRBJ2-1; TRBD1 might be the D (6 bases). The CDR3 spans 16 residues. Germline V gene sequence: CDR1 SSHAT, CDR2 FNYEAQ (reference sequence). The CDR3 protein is CASSLRQVPNHNEQFF. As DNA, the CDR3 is TGTGCTAGCAGCTTAAGACAGGTACCAAATCACAATGAGCAGTTCTTC.

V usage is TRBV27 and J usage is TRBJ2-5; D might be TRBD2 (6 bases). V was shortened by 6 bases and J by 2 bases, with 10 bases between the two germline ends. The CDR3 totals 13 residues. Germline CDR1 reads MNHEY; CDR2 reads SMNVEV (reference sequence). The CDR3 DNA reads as TGTGCCAGCAGCACGGACTATCAAGAGACCCAGTACTTC. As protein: CASSTDYQETQYF.

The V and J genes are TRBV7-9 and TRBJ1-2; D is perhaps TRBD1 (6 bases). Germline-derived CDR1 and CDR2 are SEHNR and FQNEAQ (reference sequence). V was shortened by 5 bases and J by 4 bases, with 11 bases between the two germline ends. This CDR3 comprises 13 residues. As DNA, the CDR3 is TGTGCCAGCAGCCCTGACAGGTTCTATGGCTACACCTTC. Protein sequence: CASSPDRFYGYTF.

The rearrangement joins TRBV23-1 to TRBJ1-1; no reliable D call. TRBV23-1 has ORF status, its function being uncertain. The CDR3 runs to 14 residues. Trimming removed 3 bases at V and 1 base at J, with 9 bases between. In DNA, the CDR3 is TGCGCCAGCAGTCAGGCCCGGAGGAACACTGAAGCTTTCTTT. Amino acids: CASSQARRNTEAFF.

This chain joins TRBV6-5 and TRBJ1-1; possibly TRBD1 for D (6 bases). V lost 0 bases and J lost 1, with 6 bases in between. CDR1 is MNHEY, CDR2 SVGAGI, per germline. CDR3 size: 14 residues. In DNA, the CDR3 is TGTGCCAGCAGTTACTCCAGGGGGAACACTGAAGCTTTCTTT. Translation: CASSYSRGNTEAFF.

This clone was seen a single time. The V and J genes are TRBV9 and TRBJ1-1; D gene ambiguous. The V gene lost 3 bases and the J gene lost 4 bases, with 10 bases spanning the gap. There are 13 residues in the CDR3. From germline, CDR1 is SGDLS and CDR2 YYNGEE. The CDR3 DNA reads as TGTGCCAGCAGCGCCACTATTGGCACTGAAGCTTTCTTT. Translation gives CASSATIGTEAFF. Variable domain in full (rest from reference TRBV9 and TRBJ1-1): DSGVTQTPKHLITATGQRVTLRCSPRSGDLSVYWYQQSLDQGLQFLIQYYNGEERAKGNILERFSAQQFPDLHSELNLSSLELGDSALYFCASSATIGTEAFFGQGTRLTVV.

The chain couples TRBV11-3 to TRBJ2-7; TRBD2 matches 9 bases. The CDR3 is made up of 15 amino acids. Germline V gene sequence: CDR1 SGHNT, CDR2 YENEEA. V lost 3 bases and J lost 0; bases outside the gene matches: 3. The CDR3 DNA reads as TGTGCCAGCAGCTTTAGCGGGGGCAGCTCCTACGAGCAGTACTTC. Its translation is CASSFSGGSSYEQYF.

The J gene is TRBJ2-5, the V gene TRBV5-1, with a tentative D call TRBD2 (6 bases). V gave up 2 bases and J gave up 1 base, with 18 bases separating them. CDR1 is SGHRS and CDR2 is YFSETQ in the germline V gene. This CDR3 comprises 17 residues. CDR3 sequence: CASSFLRNRDSQETQYF. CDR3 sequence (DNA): TGCGCCAGCAGCTTTTTGCGTAACCGGGACTCCCAAGAGACCCAGTACTTC.

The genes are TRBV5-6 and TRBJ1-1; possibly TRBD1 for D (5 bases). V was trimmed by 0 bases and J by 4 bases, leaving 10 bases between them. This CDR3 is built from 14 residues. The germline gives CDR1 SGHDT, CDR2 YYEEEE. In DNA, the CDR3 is TGTGCCAGCAGCTTGGCGGGGGGAGTCACTGAAGCTTTCTTT. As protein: CASSLAGGVTEAFF.

In DNA form, the CDR3 reads TGTGCCAGCCGACCGGGGGGACACTATGGCTACACCTTC. Encoded protein: CASRPGGHYGYTF. The V call is TRBV6-5, the J call TRBJ1-2; the D gene is possibly TRBD1 (5 bases). The germline V gene encodes CDR1 MNHEY and CDR2 SVGAGI. With 8 bases removed from V and 3 bases from J, the gap between germline ends came to 13 bases. The CDR3 is 13 amino acids.

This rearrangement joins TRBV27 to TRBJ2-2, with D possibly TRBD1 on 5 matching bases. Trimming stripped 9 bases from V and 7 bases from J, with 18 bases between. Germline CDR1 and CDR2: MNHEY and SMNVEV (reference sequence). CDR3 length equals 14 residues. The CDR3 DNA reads TGTGCCAGTACCCGATTAGGGGCTAGCGGGGAGCTGTTTTTT. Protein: CASTRLGASGELFF.

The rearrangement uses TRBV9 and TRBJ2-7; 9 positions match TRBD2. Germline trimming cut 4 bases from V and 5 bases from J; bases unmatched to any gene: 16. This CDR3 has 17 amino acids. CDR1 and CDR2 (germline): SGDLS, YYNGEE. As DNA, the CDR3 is TGTGCCAGCAGCACAAACAGACGATTAGCGGGAGCCCACGAGCAGTACTTC. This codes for CASSTNRRLAGAHEQYF.

The CDR3 region has the DNA TGTGCCAGCAGTTCTCGACAGGGCGCCACTGAAGCTTTCTTT. Its translation: CASSSRQGATEAFF. The chain is built from TRBV27 and TRBJ1-1; 7 bases map to TRBD1. The CDR3 runs to 14 residues. Germline CDR1 is MNHEY and CDR2 is SMNVEV (reference sequence). The V gene end was trimmed by 4 bases and the J gene end by 4 bases; junction bases not matched to a gene: 6.

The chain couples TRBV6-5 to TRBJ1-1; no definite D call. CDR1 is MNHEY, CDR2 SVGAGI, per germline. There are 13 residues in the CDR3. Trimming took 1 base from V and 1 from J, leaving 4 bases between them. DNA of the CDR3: TGTGCCAGCAGTTACTTGAGGAACACTGAAGCTTTCTTT. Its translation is CASSYLRNTEAFF.